A single sample gave rise to the 12 T cell receptor beta chains below, sequenced in a study of molecular identifiers for immune sequencing clone quantification. TCRdb fed the PCR reads into MiXCR, producing one record per CDR3 protein. The sample shows 6,100 or so distinct CDR3 sequences, less than 20% of them seen only once. Sequenced sample: naive CD8+ T cells from blood, with Jurkat cell RNA spiked in. Subset given: FACS-sorted CD8+CD4-CCR7+CD45RA+ naive T cells. The source is a human donor in good health. Some libraries in this study had Jurkat cell RNA spiked in.

This clonotype is deemed medium-sized. The rearrangement uses TRBV7-9 and TRBJ1-4, with TRBD1 as a possible D gene (6 bases). Germline CDR1 reads SEHNR; CDR2 reads FQNEAQ (reference sequence). The CDR3 is 14 amino acids. V shed 5 bases and J shed 7 bases, with 14 bases lying between them. For the CDR3, the DNA is TGTGCCAGCAGCCAGGGGACAAGGGGTGAAAAACTGTTTTTT. Amino acids: CASSQGTRGEKLFF.

By sample share, this clonotype is medium-sized. This rearrangement joins TRBV7-6 to TRBJ2-3, with TRBD2 matching over 8 bases. The germline gives CDR1 SGHVS, CDR2 FNYEAQ. J was trimmed by 2 bases and V by 5 bases; bases with no gene match: 9. The CDR3 totals 16 residues. The CDR3 DNA sequence: TGTGCCAGCAGCCAAACGACTAGCGTCTACACAGATACGCAGTATTTT. Amino acid sequence: CASSQTTSVYTDTQYF. Variable domain in full (rest from reference TRBV7-6 and TRBJ2-3): GAGVSQSPRYKVTKRGQDVALRCDPISGHVSLYWYRQALGQGPEFLTYFNYEAQQDKSGLPNDRFSAERPEGSISTLTIQRTEQRDSAMYRCASSQTTSVYTDTQYFGPGTRLTVL.

This clonotype ranks as medium-sized. The rearrangement joins TRBV13 to TRBJ2-7; no clear D gene. The CDR3 consists of 17 residues. CDR1 and CDR2 (germline): PRHDT, FYEKMQ (reference sequence). Trimming stripped 5 bases from V and 2 bases from J, with 22 bases between. In DNA, the CDR3 is TGTGCCAGCAGCGCCCATGGTGTCCCGAGTCGTACCTACGAGCAGTACTTC. Translated, it gives CASSAHGVPSRTYEQYF. The full variable domain, its missing parts supplied by reference TRBV13 and TRBJ2-7, is AAGVIQSPRHLIKEKRETATLKCYPIPRHDTVYWYQQGPGQDPQFLISFYEKMQSDKGSIPDRFSAQQFSDYHSELNMSSLELGDSALYFCASSAHGVPSRTYEQYFGPGTRLTVT.

This clonotype ranks as medium-sized. The J gene is TRBJ2-7, the V gene TRBV6-5, with 8 nucleotides matching TRBD2. The J segment lost 5 bases and the V segment lost 5 bases, leaving 14 bases of the junction unmatched. CDR3 size: 16 residues. Germline V gene lookup returns CDR1 MNHEY and CDR2 SVGAGI. CDR3 loop: CASSPRGGGQLDEQYF. The CDR3 nucleotides are TGTGCCAGCAGTCCACGGGGGGGGGGCCAGCTGGACGAGCAGTACTTC.

Judged by abundance, this clonotype is medium-sized. The chain links TRBV7-6 to TRBJ2-5; 11 bases are shared with TRBD2. Germline CDR1 is SGHVS and CDR2 is FNYEAQ. V was pared by 4 bases and J by 5 bases, with 6 bases of the junction left unmatched. The CDR3 covers 15 residues. CDR3 protein: CASSSTSGRYETQYF. In DNA, the CDR3 is TGTGCCAGCAGCTCAACTAGCGGGAGATACGAGACCCAGTACTTC.

For this clonotype: With a much larger clone just one base away, this may be a read error. V and J are TRBV24-1 and TRBJ2-1, with D uncertain. Germline values: CDR1 KGHDR, CDR2 SFDVKD. The CDR3 length is 14 residues. CDR3: CATNDSSSYNEQFF. The CDR3 DNA is TGTGCCACCAATGATTCTAGCTCCTACAATGAGCAGTTCTTC.

This clonotype was recorded at least ten times. The chain recombines TRBV19 with TRBJ2-1; D gene uncertain. The V and J ends lost 1 base and 0 bases respectively, with 4 bases between them. Germline-derived CDR1 and CDR2 are LNHDA and SQIVND (reference sequence). CDR3 length: 14 residues. CDR3 region: CASSIGSSYNEQFF. The DNA of the CDR3 is TGTGCCAGTAGTATAGGCAGCTCCTACAATGAGCAGTTCTTC.

By share, this clonotype counts as medium-sized. The chain uses TRBV7-9 and TRBJ2-1; tentatively, D is TRBD2 (5 bases). Germline V gene data show CDR1 as SEHNR and CDR2 as FQNEAQ (reference sequence). The CDR3 is 15 residues long. Trimming removed 4 bases at V and 8 bases at J, with 18 bases between. The CDR3 here is CASSSGMVPPHEQFF. As DNA, the CDR3 is TGTGCCAGCAGCTCGGGGATGGTGCCCCCCCATGAGCAGTTCTTC.

A word on this clonotype: A read error is possible here, since a much larger clone lies one base away. The chain combines TRBV20-1 with TRBJ2-2, with TRBD2 matching 8 bases. V was pared by 5 bases and J by 4 bases, with 6 bases of the junction left unmatched. CDR3 size: 14 residues. Germline loops: CDR1 DFQATT, CDR2 SNEGSKA (reference sequence). The CDR3 loop is CSAGGRSLTGELFF. In nucleotides, the CDR3 is TGCAGTGCTGGCGGGAGGTCCCTCACCGGGGAGCTGTTTTTT.

This chain connects TRBV5-5 to TRBJ2-7, with D maybe TRBD1 (6 bases). Looked up from germline, CDR1 is SGHKS and CDR2 is YYEKEE (reference sequence). The CDR3 totals 14 residues. V was clipped by 0 bases and J by 7 bases, with 14 bases between them. CDR3 loop: CASSLAGQTREQYF. Written as DNA, the CDR3 is TGTGCCAGCAGCTTGGCCGGACAGACCCGGGAGCAGTACTTC.

This clonotype qualifies as medium-sized. The chain recombines TRBV5-8 with TRBJ2-7, with TRBD1 as a possible D gene (6 bases). This CDR3 comprises 13 residues. The V gene lost 6 bases and the J gene lost 5 bases, with 15 bases spanning the gap. Germline assignment: CDR1 SGHTS and CDR2 YDEGEE. CDR3 residues: CASTQAGDDEQYF. The CDR3 nucleotides are TGTGCCAGCACCCAGGCAGGGGACGACGAGCAGTACTTC. The whole variable domain, remainder taken from reference TRBV5-8 and TRBJ2-7, is EAGVTQSPTHLIKTRGQQATLRCSPISGHTSVYWYQQALGLGLQFLLWYDEGEERNRGNFPPRFSGRQFPNYSSELNVNALELEDSALYLCASTQAGDDEQYFGPGTRLTVT.

This clonotype was observed once. A read error is possible here, since a much larger clone lies one base away. The CDR3 here is CAGSVGPGGEQFF. CDR3 bases: TGTGCCGGCAGCGTGGGGCCAGGGGGTGAGCAGTTCTTC. The chain combines TRBV5-6 with TRBJ2-1, with 7 positions matching TRBD1. The CDR3 spans 13 residues. Germline V lookup: CDR1 SGHDT, CDR2 YYEEEE.